The 8 T cell receptor beta chains given below trace back to one sample, sequenced in a study of blood T cell repertoires in COVID-19. Sequenced by immunoSEQ multiplex PCR; TCRdb stores in-frame clones only, minus some. The data show fewer than 400,000 clones, around 85% seen once. Sequenced input: peripheral blood. The receptors stem from a young woman with acute or convalescent COVID-19.

The gene calls are TRBV19 and TRBJ2-5; 9 bases fit TRBD1. V shed 5 bases and J 2 bases; nucleotides not matched to a gene: 15. Germline CDR1 is LNHDA and CDR2 is SQIVND (reference sequence). This CDR3 contains 18 residues. The CDR3 bases are TGTGCCAGTAGTTTAACCACTTCCGGGACAGGGCGGCAAGAGACCCAGTACTTC. Protein product: CASSLTTSGTGRQETQYF.

This rearrangement joins TRBV19 to TRBJ1-4; no firm D call. Germline loops: CDR1 LNHDA, CDR2 SQIVND (reference sequence). The CDR3 has 18 residues. Trimming shortened V by 3 bases and J by 1 base, and 18 bases separated the two germline ends. Written as DNA, the CDR3 is TGTGCCAGTAGTATTTTTCGGGCGGGTTTAGGAACTAATGAAAAACTGTTTTTT. It is translated as CASSIFRAGLGTNEKLFF.

The chain is built from TRBV11-3 and TRBJ1-6, with TRBD1 matching over 9 bases. Trimming cost V 3 bases and J 8 bases; bases outside gene matches: 5. Germline lookup yields CDR1 SGHNT and CDR2 YENEEA. The CDR3 has 15 amino acids. The CDR3 DNA follows: TGTGCCAGCAGCTTCTCGCGGGACAGGGATTCACCCCTCCACTTT. This codes for CASSFSRDRDSPLHF.

The rearrangement uses TRBV11-2 and TRBJ1-5; 8 bases are a match to TRBD1. With V trimmed by 4 bases and J by 4 bases, 6 bases remained unmatched. Germline V gene data show CDR1 as SGHAT and CDR2 as FQNNGV. The CDR3 is 15 amino acids. This chain's CDR3 is CASSSVTGVNQPQHF. In DNA, the CDR3 is TGTGCCAGCAGCTCGGTGACAGGGGTGAATCAGCCCCAGCATTTT.

The chain joins TRBV7-2 to TRBJ1-2; TRBD1 agrees at 7 bases. CDR1 and CDR2 from the germline V gene are SGHTA and FQGNSA. The CDR3 has 14 amino acids. Trimming cost V 3 bases and J 6 bases; bases outside gene matches: 7. The CDR3 here is CASSLYPQGDGYTF. Written as DNA, the CDR3 is TGTGCCAGCAGCTTGTACCCCCAGGGGGATGGCTACACCTTC.

This chain joins TRBV21-1 and TRBJ1-1; TRBD1, the D gene given by the table, was not confirmed from the DNA. TRBV21-1 is termed a pseudogene. The CDR3 sequence is 16 residues long. CDR3 loop: CASSKSPGQGNTEAFF. CDR3 coding DNA: TGTGCCAGCAGCAAATCCCCGGGACAGGGGAACACTGAAGCTTTCTTT.

This sequence joins TRBV10-1 and TRBJ2-2; 8 bases line up with TRBD1. V lost 5 bases to trimming and J lost 3 bases; unmatched junction nucleotides: 14. This CDR3 comprises 18 residues. Germline CDR1 WNHNN, CDR2 SYGVQD (reference sequence). CDR3 sequence (DNA): TGCGCCAGCAGTTCAGGGGGCGCGAGAGTAGTTGACACCGGGGAGCTGTTTTTT. It translates to CASSSGGARVVDTGELFF.

The CDR3 loop is CASSETWISGGDNEQFF. CDR3 coding DNA: TGCGCCAGCAGTGAGACGTGGATAAGCGGGGGGGACAATGAGCAGTTCTTC. The chain links TRBV10-1 to TRBJ2-1, with TRBD2 identical over 10 bases. The CDR3 loop spans 17 amino acids. The junction had 9 bases not matched to a gene; V was cut back by 2 bases and J by 5 bases. Per the germline V gene, CDR1 is WNHNN and CDR2 is SYGVQD (reference sequence).